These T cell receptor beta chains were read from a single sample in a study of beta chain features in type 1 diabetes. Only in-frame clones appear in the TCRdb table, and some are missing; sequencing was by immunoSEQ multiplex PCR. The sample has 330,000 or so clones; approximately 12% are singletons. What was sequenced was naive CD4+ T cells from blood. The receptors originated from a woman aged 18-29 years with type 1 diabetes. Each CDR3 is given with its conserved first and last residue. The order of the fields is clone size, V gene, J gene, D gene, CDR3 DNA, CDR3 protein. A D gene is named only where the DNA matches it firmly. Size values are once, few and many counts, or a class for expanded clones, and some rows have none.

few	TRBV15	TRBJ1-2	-	TGTGCCACCAGCGGGCAGCCCGGGAGCTACACCTTC	CATSGQPGSYTF
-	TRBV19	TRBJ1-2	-	TGTGCCAGTAGTCCCCAAGGGGATTACGGCTACACCTTC	CASSPQGDYGYTF
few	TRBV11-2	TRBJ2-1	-	TGTGCCAGCAGCTTAGTCCTCAGGGGCGGAGAGCAGTTCTTC	CASSLVLRGGEQFF
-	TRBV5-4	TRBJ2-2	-	TGTGCCAGCAGCCGCGGGTCATCCGTTGGGACCGGGGAGCTGTTTTTT	CASSRGSSVGTGELFF
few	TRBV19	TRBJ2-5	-	TGTGCCAGTACAGGGCTCAGGGGAGAGACCCAGTACTTC	CASTGLRGETQYF
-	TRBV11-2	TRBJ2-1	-	TGTGCCAGCAGCCCATGGGCTAGCTGGGAGCAGTTCTTC	CASSPWASWEQFF
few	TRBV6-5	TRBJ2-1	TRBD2	TGTGCCAGCACCCTTGTAGCGGGAGCCTACAATGAGCAGTTCTTC	CASTLVAGAYNEQFF
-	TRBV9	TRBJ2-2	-	TGTGCCAGCAGCGTGTTAGACACCGGGGAGCTGTTTTTT	CASSVLDTGELFF
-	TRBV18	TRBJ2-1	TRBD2	TGTGCCAGCTCACCACCGATTGGTAGCGGGAGGAATGAGCAGTTCTTC	CASSPPIGSGRNEQFF
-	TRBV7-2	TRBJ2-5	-	TGTGCCAGCAGCTTGTACAGTCGAAGGTCCCAAGAGACCCAGTACTTC	CASSLYSRRSQETQYF
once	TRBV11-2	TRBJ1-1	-	TGTGCCAGCAGCCAGACAGCGAACACTGAAGCTTTCTTT	CASSQTANTEAFF
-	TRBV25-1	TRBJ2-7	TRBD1	TGTGCCAGCAATGGAGACAGGGGGCGGCAGTACTTC	CASNGDRGRQYF
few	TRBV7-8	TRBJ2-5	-	TGTGCCAGCAGCCCCCCGGAGGGCGGAAGGGGGACCCAGTACTTC	CASSPPEGGRGTQYF
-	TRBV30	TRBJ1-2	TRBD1	TGTGCCTGGAGTGTACAGGGGGCGGGCGGCTACACCTTC	CAWSVQGAGGYTF
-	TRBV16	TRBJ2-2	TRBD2	TGTGCCAGCGGACCGGGACTAGCTCCCGGGGAGCTGTTTTTT	CASGPGLAPGELFF
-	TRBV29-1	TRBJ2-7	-	TGCAGCGTTGAATTTCGGGGGAGCGACGAGCAGTACTTC	CSVEFRGSDEQYF
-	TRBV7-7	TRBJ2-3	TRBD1	TGTGCCAGCAGCCCAGGGACAGGCAGCACAGATACGCAGTATTTT	CASSPGTGSTDTQYF
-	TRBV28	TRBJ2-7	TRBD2	TGTGCCGTCAGCGGGACCTCCTACGAGCAGTACTTC	CAVSGTSYEQYF
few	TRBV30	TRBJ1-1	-	TGTGCCTGGAGACCGACAGGCATTAACACTGAAGCTTTCTTT	CAWRPTGINTEAFF
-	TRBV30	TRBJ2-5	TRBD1	TGTGCCTGGAGTGCGACAGGGGCTCGAGGGACCCAGTACTTC	CAWSATGARGTQYF
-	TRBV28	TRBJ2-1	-	TGTGCCAGCAGCGTACAGGCTAAGGAGCAGTTCTTC	CASSVQAKEQFF
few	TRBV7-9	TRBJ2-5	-	TGTGCCAGCAGCCTGACCGGGTACCAAGAGACCCAGTACTTC	CASSLTGYQETQYF
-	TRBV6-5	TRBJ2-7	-	TGTGCCAGCAGTTACTCGGGGCAGGGACATGCCTACGAGCAGTACTTC	CASSYSGQGHAYEQYF
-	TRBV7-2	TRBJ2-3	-	TGTGCCAGCGGGGGGGCCTATGCAGATACGCAGTATTTT	CASGGAYADTQYF
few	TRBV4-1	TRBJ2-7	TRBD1	TGCGCCAGCAGCCACCCGGGACAGGGGGCACACGAGCAGTACTTC	CASSHPGQGAHEQYF
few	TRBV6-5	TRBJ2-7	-	TGTGCCAGCAGGGAGTACGGGACTCGGGGCGAGCAGTACTTC	CASREYGTRGEQYF
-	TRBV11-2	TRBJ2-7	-	TGTGCCAGCAGCTTAGGAGGTGGTATCTACGAGCAGTACTTC	CASSLGGGIYEQYF
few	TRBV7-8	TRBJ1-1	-	TGTGCCAGCAGCCTGAAGAGGGCAATGAACACTGAAGCTTTCTTT	CASSLKRAMNTEAFF
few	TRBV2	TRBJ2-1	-	TGTGCCAGCAGTGCTAGGGGTGAGCAGTTCTTC	CASSARGEQFF
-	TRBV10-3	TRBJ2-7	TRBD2	TGTGCCATCAGTGAGTCGCTAGCGGGGGCCTACGAGCAGTACTTC	CAISESLAGAYEQYF
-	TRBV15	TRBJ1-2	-	TGTGCCACCAGCAGAGATAGGGAGAGCTATGGCTACACCTTC	CATSRDRESYGYTF
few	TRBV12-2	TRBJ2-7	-	TGTGCAAGTCGCGCGTCTAGCGGGAGTTTTGCCGAGCAGTACTTC	CASRASSGSFAEQYF
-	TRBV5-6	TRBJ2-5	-	TGTGCCAGCAGTATTCTGGGGCAGGTATTCGCCCAGTACTTC	CASSILGQVFAQYF
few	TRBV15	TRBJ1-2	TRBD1	TGTGCCACCAGCGGACCGGGACAGAATAACTATGGCTACACCTTC	CATSGPGQNNYGYTF
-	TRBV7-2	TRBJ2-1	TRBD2	TGTGCCAGCAGCGGGACTAGCGGTTACAATGAGCAGTTCTTC	CASSGTSGYNEQFF
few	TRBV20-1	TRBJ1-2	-	TGCAGTTCGGTGGGCGACACCTTC	CSSVGDTF
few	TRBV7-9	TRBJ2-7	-	TGTGCCAGCCGTTCGTTCCACGAGCAGTACTTC	CASRSFHEQYF
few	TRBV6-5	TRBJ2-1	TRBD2	TGTGCCAGCAAAAGCGGGACTAGCGGTCACAATGAGCAGTTCTTC	CASKSGTSGHNEQFF
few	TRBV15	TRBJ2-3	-	TGTGCCACCAGCGCTACCCGATCCGCTAGCACAGATACGCAGTATTTT	CATSATRSASTDTQYF
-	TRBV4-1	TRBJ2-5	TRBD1	TGCGCCAGCAGCCAACGGGACAGGGGAATTCAAGAGACCCAGTACTTC	CASSQRDRGIQETQYF
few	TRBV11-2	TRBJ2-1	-	TGTGCCAGCAGCTCCGTACAGGCTTATTACAATGAGCAGTTCTTC	CASSSVQAYYNEQFF
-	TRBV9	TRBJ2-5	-	TGTGCCAGCAGCGTACTACCCTCTTCGTACGAGACCCAGTACTTC	CASSVLPSSYETQYF
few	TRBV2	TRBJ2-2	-	TGTGCCAGCAAGATTGATTTCGGCACCGGGGAGCTGTTTTTT	CASKIDFGTGELFF
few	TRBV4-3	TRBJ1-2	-	TGCGCCAGCAGCCCAACGGACCGGGACTCATATGGCTACACCTTC	CASSPTDRDSYGYTF
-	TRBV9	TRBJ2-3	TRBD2	TGTGCCAGCAGCGTTCTAGCGGGGGCGCCTGATACGCAGTATTTT	CASSVLAGAPDTQYF
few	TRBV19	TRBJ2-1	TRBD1	TGTGCCAGTACCCCAGGGGGCAATGAGCAGTTCTTC	CASTPGGNEQFF
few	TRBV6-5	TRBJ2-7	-	TGTGCCAGCAGTGCGGGACGGGCCTACGAGCAGTACTTC	CASSAGRAYEQYF
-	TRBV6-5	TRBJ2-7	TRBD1	TGTGCCGGACAGGGCCACCCGCACTACGAGCAGTACTTC	CAGQGHPHYEQYF
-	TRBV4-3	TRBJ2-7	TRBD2	TGCGCCAGCAGCCGCGGAGTTAGCGGGAGTCCCTCATCCTACGAGCAGTACTTC	CASSRGVSGSPSSYEQYF
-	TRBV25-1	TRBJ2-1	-	TGTGCCTGTCAGGGTTACAATGAGCAGTTCTTC	CACQGYNEQFF
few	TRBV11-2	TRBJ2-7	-	TGTGCCAGCAGCTTCATCATAGGTCCAGGACAGTTCAGGCAGTACTTC	CASSFIIGPGQFRQYF
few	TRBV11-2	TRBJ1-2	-	TGTGCCAGCAGCGCCTTCGACAGGCGAGGAGGCTACACCTTC	CASSAFDRRGGYTF
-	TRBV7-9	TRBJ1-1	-	TGTGCCAGCAGCTCTTCTCGACAAGCTGAAGCTTTCTTT	CASSSSRQAEAFF
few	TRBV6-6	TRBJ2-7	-	TGTGCCAGCAGTAACCCCCAACTAGAGAGGCAGTACTTC	CASSNPQLERQYF
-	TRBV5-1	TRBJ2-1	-	TGCGCCAGCAGACCGGGCGGGGTAGGCGCCAATGAGCAGTTCTTC	CASRPGGVGANEQFF
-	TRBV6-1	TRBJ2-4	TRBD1	TGTGCCAGCAGTGACTTGGACAGGGGCCCCGCCAAAAACATTCAGTACTTC	CASSDLDRGPAKNIQYF
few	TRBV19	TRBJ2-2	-	TGTGCCAGTAGTATTGAGGGAGGGGAGCTGTTTTTT	CASSIEGGELFF
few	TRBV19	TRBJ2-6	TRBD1	TGTGCCAGTAGGGACAGGGGGCAATTTACTGGGGCCAACGTCCTGACTTTC	CASRDRGQFTGANVLTF